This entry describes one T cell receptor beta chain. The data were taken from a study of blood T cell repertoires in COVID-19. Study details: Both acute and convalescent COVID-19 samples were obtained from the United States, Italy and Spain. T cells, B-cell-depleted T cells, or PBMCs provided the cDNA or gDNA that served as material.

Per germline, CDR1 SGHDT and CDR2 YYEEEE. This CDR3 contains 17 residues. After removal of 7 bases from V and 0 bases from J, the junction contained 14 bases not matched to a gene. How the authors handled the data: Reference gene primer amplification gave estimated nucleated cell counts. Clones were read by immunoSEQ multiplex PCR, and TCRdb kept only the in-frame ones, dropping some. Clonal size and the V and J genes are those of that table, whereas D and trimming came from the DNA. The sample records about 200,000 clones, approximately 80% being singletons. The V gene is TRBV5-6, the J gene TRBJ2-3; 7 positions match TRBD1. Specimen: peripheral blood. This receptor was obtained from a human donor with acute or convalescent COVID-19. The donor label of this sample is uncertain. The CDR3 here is CASLGAGTVSSTDTQYF. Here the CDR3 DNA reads TGTGCCAGCCTTGGGGCAGGGACAGTATCTAGCACAGATACGCAGTATTTT.